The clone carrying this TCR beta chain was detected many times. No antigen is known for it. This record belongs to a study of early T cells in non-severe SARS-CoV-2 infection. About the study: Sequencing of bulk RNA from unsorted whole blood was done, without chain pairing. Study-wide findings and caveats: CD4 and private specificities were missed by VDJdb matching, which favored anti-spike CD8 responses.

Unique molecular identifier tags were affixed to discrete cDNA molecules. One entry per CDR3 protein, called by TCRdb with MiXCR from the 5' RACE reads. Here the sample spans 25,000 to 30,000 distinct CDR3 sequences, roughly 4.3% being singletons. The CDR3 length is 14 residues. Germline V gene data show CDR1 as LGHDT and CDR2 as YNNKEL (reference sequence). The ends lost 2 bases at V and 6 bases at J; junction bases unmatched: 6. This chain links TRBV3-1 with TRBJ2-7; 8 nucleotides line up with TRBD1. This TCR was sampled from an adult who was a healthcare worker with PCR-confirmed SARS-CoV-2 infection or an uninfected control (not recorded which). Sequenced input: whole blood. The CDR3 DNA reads TGTGCCAGCAGCCAATTTCAGGGGGCTGGCGAGCAGTACTTC. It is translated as CASSQFQGAGEQYF.